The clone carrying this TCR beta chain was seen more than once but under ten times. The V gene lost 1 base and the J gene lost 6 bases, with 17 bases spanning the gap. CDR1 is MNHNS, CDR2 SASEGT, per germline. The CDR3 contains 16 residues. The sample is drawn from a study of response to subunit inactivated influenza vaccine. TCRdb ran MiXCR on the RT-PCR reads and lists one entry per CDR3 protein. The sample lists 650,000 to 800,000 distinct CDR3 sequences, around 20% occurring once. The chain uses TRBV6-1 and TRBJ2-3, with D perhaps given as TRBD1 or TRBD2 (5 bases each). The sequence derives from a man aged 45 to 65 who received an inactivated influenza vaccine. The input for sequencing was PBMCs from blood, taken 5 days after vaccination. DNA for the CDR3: TGTGCCAGCAGTGAAGAACCGGGACCTTATCGGGATACGCAGTATTTT. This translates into CASSEEPGPYRDTQYF.